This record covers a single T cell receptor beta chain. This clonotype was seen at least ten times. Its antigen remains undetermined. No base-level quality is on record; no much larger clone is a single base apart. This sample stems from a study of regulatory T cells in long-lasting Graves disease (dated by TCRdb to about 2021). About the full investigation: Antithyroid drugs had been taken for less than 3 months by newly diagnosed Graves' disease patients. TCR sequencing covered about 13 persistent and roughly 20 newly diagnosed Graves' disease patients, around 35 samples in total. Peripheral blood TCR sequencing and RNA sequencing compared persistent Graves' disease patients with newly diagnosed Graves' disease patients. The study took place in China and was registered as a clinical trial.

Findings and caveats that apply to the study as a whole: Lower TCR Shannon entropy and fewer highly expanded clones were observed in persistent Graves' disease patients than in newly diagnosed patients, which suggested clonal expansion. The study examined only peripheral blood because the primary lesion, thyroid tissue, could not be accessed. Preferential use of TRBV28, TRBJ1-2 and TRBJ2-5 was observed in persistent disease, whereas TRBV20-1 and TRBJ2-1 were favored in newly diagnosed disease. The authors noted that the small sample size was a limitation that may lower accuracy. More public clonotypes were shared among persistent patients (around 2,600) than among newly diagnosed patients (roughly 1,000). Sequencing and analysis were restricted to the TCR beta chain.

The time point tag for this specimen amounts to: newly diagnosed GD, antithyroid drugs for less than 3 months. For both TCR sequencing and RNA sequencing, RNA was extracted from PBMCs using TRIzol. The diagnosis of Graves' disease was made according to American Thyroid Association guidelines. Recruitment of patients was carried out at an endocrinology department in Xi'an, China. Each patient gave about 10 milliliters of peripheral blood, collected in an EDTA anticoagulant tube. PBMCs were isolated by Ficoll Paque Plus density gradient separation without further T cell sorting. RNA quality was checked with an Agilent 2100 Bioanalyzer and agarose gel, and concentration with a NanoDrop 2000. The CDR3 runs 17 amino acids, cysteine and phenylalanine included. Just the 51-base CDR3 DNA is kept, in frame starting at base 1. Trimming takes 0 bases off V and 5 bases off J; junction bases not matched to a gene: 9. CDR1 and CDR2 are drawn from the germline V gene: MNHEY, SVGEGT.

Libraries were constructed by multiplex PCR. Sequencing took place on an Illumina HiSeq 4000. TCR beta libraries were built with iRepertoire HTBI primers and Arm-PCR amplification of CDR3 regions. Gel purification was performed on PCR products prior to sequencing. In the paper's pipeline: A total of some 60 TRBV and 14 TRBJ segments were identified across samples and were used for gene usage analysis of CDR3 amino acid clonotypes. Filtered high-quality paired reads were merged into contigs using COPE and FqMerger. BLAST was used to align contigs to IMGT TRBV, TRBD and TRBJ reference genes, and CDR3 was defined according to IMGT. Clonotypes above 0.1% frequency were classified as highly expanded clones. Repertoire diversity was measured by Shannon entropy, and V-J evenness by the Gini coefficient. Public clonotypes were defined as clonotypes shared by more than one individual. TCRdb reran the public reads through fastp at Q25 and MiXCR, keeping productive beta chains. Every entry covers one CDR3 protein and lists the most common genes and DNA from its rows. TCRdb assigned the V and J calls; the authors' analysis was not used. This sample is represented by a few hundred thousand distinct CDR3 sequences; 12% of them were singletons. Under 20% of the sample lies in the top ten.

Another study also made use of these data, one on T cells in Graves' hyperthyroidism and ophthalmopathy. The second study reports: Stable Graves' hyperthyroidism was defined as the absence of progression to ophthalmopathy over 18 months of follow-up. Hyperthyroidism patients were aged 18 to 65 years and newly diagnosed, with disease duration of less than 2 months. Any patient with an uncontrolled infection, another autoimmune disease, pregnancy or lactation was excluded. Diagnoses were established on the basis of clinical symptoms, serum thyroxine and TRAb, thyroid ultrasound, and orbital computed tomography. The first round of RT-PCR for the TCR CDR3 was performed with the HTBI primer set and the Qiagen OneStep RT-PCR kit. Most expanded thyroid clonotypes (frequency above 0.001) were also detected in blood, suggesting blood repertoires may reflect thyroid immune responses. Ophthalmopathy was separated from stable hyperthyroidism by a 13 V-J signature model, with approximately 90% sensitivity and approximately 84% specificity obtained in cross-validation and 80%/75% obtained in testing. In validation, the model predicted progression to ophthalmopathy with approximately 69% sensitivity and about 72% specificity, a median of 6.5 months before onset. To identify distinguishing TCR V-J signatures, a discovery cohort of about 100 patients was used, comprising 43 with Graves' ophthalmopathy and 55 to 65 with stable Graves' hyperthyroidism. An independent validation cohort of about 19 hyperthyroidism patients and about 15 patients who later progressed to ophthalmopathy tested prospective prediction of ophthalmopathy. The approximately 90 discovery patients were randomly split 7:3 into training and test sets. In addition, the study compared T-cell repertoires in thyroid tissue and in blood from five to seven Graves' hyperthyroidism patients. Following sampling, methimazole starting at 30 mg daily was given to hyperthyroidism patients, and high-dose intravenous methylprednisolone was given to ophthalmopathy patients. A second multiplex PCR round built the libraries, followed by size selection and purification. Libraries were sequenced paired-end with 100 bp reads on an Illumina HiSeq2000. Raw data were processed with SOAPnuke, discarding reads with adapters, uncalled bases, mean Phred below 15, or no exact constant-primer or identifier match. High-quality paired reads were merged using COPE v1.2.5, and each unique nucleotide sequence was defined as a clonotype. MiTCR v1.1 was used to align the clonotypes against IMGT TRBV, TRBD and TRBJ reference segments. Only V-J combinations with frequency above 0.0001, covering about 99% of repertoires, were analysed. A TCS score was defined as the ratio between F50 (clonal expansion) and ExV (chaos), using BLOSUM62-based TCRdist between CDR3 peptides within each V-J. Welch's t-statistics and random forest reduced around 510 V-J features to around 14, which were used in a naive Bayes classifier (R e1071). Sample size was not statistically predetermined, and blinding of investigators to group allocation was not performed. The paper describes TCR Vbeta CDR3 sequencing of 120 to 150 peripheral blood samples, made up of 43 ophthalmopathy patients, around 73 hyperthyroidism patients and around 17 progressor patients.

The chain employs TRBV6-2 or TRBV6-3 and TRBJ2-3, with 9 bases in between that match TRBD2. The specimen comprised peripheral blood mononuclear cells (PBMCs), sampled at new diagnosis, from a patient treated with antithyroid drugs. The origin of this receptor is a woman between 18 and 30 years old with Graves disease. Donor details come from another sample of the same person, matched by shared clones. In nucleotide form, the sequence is TGTGCCAGCAGTTACTCGAAACTAGCGGGTGAGGAAGATACGCAGTATTTT. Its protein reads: CASSYSKLAGEEDTQYF.